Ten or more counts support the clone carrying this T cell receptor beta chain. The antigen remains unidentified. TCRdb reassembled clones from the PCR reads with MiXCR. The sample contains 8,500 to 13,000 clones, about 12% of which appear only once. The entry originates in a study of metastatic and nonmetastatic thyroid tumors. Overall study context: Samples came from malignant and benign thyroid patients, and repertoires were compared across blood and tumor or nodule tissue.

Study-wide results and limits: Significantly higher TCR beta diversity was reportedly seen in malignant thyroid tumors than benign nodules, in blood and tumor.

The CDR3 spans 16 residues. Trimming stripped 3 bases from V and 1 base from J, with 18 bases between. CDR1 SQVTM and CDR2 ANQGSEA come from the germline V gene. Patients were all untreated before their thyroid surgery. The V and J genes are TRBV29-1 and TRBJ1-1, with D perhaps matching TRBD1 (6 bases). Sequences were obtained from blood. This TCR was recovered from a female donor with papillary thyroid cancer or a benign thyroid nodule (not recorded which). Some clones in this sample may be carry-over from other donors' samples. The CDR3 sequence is CSVDLGGGRANTEAFF. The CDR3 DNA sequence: TGCAGCGTTGATCTCGGGGGGGGCAGGGCGAACACTGAAGCTTTCTTT.